Shown below are 18 T cell receptor beta chains from a single sample sequenced in a study of T cell repertoires in cytomegalovirus infection. Via MiXCR, TCRdb re-called the reads, giving one row per CDR3 protein. The profile shows 160,000 or so distinct CDR3 sequences, roughly 17% of them singletons. Sequencing was performed on CD8+ T cells from PBMCs. The receptors here all came from a human donor in good health (CMV status not recorded). Some clones in this sample may be carry-over from other donors' samples.

The gene calls are TRBV7-2 and TRBJ1-5; no reliable D call. This CDR3 has 12 amino acids. CDR1 and CDR2 from the germline V gene are SGHTA and FQGNSA. Trimming took off 8 bases at V and 7 bases at J, with 12 bases between the two ends. Here the CDR3 DNA reads TGTGCCAGCGGCTATGCCCCCCAGCCCCAGCATTTT. Residues: CASGYAPQPQHF. The variable domain in full, completed from reference TRBV7-2 and TRBJ1-5, reads GAGVSQSPSNKVTEKGKDVELRCDPISGHTALYWYRQSLGQGLEFLIYFQGNSAPDKSGLPSDRFSAERTGGSVSTLTIQRTQQEDSAVYLCASGYAPQPQHFGDGTRLSIL.

This clonotype came up a few times. J is TRBJ2-7 and V is TRBV12-3 or TRBV12-4; D is unresolved. V lost 8 bases to trimming and J lost 2 bases, with 13 bases between them. The CDR3 runs 13 residues. CDR3 amino acids: CASSRAGTYEQYF. The CDR3 DNA reads TGTGCCAGCTCCCGTGCAGGCACCTACGAGCAGTACTTC.

J is TRBJ1-5 and V is TRBV7-2, with D hard to call. V was pared by 3 bases and J by 4 bases, with 4 bases between. CDR3 length: 12 residues. Germline values: CDR1 SGHTA, CDR2 FQGNSA. In DNA, the CDR3 is TGTGCCAGCAGCTTGATTAATCAGCCCCAGCATTTT. Amino acids: CASSLINQPQHF.

This clonotype was detected a few times. The rearrangement uses TRBV4-3 and TRBJ2-6, with D possibly matching TRBD1 (6 bases). The CDR3 is made up of 18 amino acids. V was shortened by 0 bases and J by 0 bases, with 12 bases between the two germline ends. Germline assignment: CDR1 LGHNA and CDR2 YSLEER. The CDR3 DNA sequence: TGCGCCAGCAGCCAAGATGCGGACAGTCTCTCTGGGGCCAACGTCCTGACTTTC. It yields the protein CASSQDADSLSGANVLTF.

This chain uses TRBV28 with TRBJ2-6, with no clear D. V was cut by 5 bases and J by 4 bases, with 6 bases left in between. The CDR3 contains 13 residues. Germline-derived CDR1 and CDR2 are MDHEN and SYDVKM. The CDR3 here is CASSQPGANVLTF. CDR3 nucleotide sequence: TGTGCCAGCAGTCAACCGGGGGCCAACGTCCTGACTTTC.

This clonotype was observed a few times. The genes are TRBV4-3 and TRBJ2-2; 10 positions match TRBD2. The CDR3 extends over 17 amino acids. CDR1 and CDR2 from the germline V gene are LGHNA and YSLEER. The V gene end was trimmed by 0 bases and the J gene end by 7 bases; junction bases not matched to a gene: 8. The CDR3 is CASSQEPGLAMIGELFF. The CDR3 coding sequence is TGCGCCAGCAGCCAAGAGCCGGGACTAGCGATGATCGGGGAGCTGTTTTTT.

This chain connects TRBV30 to TRBJ2-1; a weak D match, TRBD1 (8 bases). Germline CDR1 and CDR2: GTSNPN and SVGIG (reference sequence). V was shortened by 6 bases and J by 8 bases, with 20 bases between the two germline ends. The CDR3 has 14 amino acids. The CDR3 DNA reads TGTGCCTGCACACTCAGGACAGGGAGGGATGAGCAGTTCTTC. Translating it yields CACTLRTGRDEQFF.

The V call is TRBV12-3 or TRBV12-4, the J call TRBJ1-5, with D possibly matching TRBD1 (6 bases). CDR3 size: 15 residues. The V end was cut by 2 bases, the J end by 0 bases, with 8 bases between. The CDR3 sequence: CASSLKQGSNQPQHF. The CDR3 DNA reads as TGTGCCAGCAGTTTAAAACAGGGTAGCAATCAGCCCCAGCATTTT.

The chain recombines TRBV6-2 or TRBV6-3 with TRBJ1-2; maybe TRBD1 (6 bases). Germline lookup yields CDR1 MNHEY and CDR2 SVGEGT. The CDR3 runs to 14 residues. V was trimmed by 2 bases and J by 2 bases, leaving 9 bases between them. CDR3 DNA: TGTGCCAGCAGTTACATCGGACAGAACTATGGCTACACCTTC. Translation: CASSYIGQNYGYTF.

This clonotype has a count of ten or more. The chain links TRBV7-2 to TRBJ1-1, with D possibly matching TRBD1 (5 bases). The germline V gene encodes CDR1 SGHTA and CDR2 FQGNSA. The CDR3 spans 17 residues. V lost 1 base and J 0 bases, leaving 15 bases between the germline ends. The CDR3 loop reads CASSLDGDGSMNTEAFF. The CDR3 bases are TGTGCCAGCAGCTTAGATGGGGACGGATCAATGAACACTGAAGCTTTCTTT. The full variable domain, its missing parts supplied by reference TRBV7-2 and TRBJ1-1, is GAGVSQSPSNKVTEKGKDVELRCDPISGHTALYWYRQSLGQGLEFLIYFQGNSAPDKSGLPSDRFSAERTGGSVSTLTIQRTQQEDSAVYLCASSLDGDGSMNTEAFFGQGTRLTVV.

The chain couples TRBV7-6 to TRBJ2-2, with 7 bases lining up with TRBD1. CDR3 length: 15 amino acids. J lost 4 bases, V lost 4 bases, and 6 bases had no gene match. Germline V gene data show CDR1 as SGHVS and CDR2 as FNYEAQ. The CDR3 bases are TGTGCCAGCAGCTCAGGGACAGCGTTCACCGGGGAGCTGTTTTTT. Translation gives CASSSGTAFTGELFF.

This clonotype was picked up a small number of times. The V call is TRBV7-9, the J call TRBJ1-2, with 7 bases identical to TRBD1. The CDR3 has 14 residues. Germline lookup yields CDR1 SEHNR and CDR2 FQNEAQ (reference sequence). With V trimmed by 4 bases and J by 6 bases, 8 bases remained unmatched. The CDR3 DNA sequence: TGTGCCAGCAGCTACAGTGAGGGGGCAAATGGCTACACCTTC. Translation gives CASSYSEGANGYTF.

Only a few counts were recorded for this clonotype. The gene calls are TRBV20-1 and TRBJ1-2; TRBD1 matches at 7 bases. After removal of 1 base from V and 3 bases from J, the junction contained 5 bases not matched to a gene. This CDR3 has 14 residues. Germline V CDR1 and CDR2: DFQATT, SNEGSKA (reference sequence). The CDR3 sequence: CSARVTGRDYGYTF. For the CDR3, the DNA is TGCAGTGCTAGAGTGACAGGGCGGGACTATGGCTACACCTTC.

The CDR3 bases are TGTGCCAGCAGTTCTCCGGGACGCGCGGCGGACACCGGGGAGCTGTTTTTT. Its translation: CASSSPGRAADTGELFF. This chain joins TRBV7-2 and TRBJ2-2; D may be TRBD1 or TRBD2 (5 bases each). The V end lost 6 bases, the J end lost 3 bases, and 20 bases lay between the germline ends. CDR1 is SGHTA and CDR2 is FQGNSA in the germline V gene. CDR3 length: 17 residues.

This chain joins TRBV9 and TRBJ2-2; the D call may be TRBD1 or TRBD2 (5 bases each). V lost 4 bases to trimming and J lost 9 bases, with 16 bases between them. The CDR3 runs 14 residues. CDR1 is SGDLS and CDR2 is YYNGEE in the germline V gene. For the CDR3, the DNA is TGTGCCAGCAGCCCCACCGACGGGGCCAGGGAGCTGTTTTTT. Translated: CASSPTDGARELFF. Full variable domain (remainder filled in from reference TRBV9 and TRBJ2-2): DSGVTQTPKHLITATGQRVTLRCSPRSGDLSVYWYQQSLDQGLQFLIQYYNGEERAKGNILERFSAQQFPDLHSELNLSSLELGDSALYFCASSPTDGARELFFGEGSRLTVL.

This clonotype turned up a few times. The rearrangement links TRBV28 to TRBJ2-7; D call uncertain. Germline assignment: CDR1 MDHEN and CDR2 SYDVKM. Trimming shortened V by 6 bases and J by 1 base, and 10 bases separated the two germline ends. This CDR3 spans 13 amino acids. The CDR3 region has the DNA TGTGCCAGCAGACCGGGCTTTTCCTACGAGCAGTACTTC. It specifies CASRPGFSYEQYF.

With respect to this clonotype: The junction and the germline gene differ at one end; a read error may be behind it. The chain uses TRBV7-6 and TRBJ2-1, with D perhaps matching TRBD2 (6 bases). Looked up from germline, CDR1 is SGHVS and CDR2 is FNYEAQ. CDR3 length: 14 amino acids. The CDR3 region is CASTQPGGANELFF. Here the CDR3 DNA reads TGTGCCAGCACCCAACCAGGCGGGGCTAATGAGCTGTTCTTC.

This clonotype occurred a few times. The V and J genes are TRBV29-1 and TRBJ1-2; 10 bases align to TRBD1. Germline V lookup: CDR1 SQVTM, CDR2 ANQGSEA. V lost 7 bases and J lost 7; bases outside the gene matches: 3. CDR3 length: 11 amino acids. CDR3 DNA sequence: TGCAGCGCCCGGGACAGGGGTGGCTACACCTTC. Amino acid sequence: CSARDRGGYTF.